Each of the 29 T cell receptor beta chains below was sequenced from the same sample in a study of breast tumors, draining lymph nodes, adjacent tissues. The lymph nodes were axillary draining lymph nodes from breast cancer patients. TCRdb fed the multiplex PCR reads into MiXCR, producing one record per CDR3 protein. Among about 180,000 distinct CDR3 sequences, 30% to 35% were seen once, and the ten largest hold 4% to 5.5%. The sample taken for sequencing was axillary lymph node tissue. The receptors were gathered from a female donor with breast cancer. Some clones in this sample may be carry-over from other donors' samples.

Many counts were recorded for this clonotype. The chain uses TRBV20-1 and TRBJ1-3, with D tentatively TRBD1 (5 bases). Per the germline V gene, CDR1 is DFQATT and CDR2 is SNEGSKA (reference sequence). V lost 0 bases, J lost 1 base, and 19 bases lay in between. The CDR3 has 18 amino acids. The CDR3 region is CSARDHSGGRRSGNTIYF. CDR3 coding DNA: TGCAGTGCTAGAGATCATTCTGGGGGGAGGAGGTCTGGAAACACCATATATTTT.

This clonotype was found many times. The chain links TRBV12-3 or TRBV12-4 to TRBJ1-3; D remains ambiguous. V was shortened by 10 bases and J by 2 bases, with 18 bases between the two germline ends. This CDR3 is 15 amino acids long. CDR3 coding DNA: TGTGCCACTTGGGGAAAAATTGAGGCTGGAAACACCATATATTTT. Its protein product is CATWGKIEAGNTIYF.

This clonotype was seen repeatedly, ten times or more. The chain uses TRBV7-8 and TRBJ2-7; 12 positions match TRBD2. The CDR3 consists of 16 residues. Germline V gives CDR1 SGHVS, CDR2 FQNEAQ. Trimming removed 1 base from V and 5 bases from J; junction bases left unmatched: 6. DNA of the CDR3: TGTGCCAGCAGCTTAGGACTAGCGGGAGCCTACCACGAGCAGTACTTC. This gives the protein CASSLGLAGAYHEQYF.

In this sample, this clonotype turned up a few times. CDR3 in amino acids: CAIREGWVTEAFF. CDR3 nucleotide sequence: TGTGCCATCAGGGAAGGTTGGGTCACTGAAGCTTTCTTT. The chain recombines TRBV10-3 with TRBJ1-1; D is uncertain. The CDR3 is 13 amino acids. Germline CDR1 ENHRY, CDR2 SYGVKD. V lost 6 bases to trimming and J lost 4 bases, with 12 bases between them.

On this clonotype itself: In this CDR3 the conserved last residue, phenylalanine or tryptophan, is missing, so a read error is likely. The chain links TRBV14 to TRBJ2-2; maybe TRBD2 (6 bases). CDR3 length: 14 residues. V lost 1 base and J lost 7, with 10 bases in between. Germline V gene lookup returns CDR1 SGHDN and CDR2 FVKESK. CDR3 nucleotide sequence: TGTGCCAGCAGCCAAGTAGGGAGGTACGGGGAGCTGTTTTCT. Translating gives CASSQVGRYGELFS.

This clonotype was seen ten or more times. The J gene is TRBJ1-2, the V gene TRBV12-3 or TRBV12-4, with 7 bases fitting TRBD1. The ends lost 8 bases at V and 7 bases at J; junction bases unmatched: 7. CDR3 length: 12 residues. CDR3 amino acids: CASGEQGTGYTF. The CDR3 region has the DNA TGTGCCAGCGGGGAACAGGGGACTGGCTACACCTTC.

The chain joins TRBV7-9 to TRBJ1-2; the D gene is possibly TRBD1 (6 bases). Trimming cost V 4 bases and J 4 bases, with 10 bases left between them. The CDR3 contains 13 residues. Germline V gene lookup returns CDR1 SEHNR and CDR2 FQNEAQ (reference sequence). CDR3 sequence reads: CASSSGGSYGYTF. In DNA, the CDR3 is TGTGCCAGCAGCTCCGGGGGCAGCTATGGCTACACCTTC. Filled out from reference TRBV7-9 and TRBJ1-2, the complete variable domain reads DTGVSQNPRHKITKRGQNVTFRCDPISEHNRLYWYRQTLGQGPEFLTYFQNEAQLEKSRLLSDRFSAERPKGSFSTLEIQRTEQGDSAMYLCASSSGGSYGYTFGSGTRLTVV.

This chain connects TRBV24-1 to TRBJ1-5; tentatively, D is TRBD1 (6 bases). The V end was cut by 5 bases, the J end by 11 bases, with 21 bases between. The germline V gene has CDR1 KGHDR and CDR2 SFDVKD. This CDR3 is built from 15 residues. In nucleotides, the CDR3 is TGTGCCACCAGTGGGACAGTCGGTCGGGGAGAGACCCAGCATTTT. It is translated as CATSGTVGRGETQHF.

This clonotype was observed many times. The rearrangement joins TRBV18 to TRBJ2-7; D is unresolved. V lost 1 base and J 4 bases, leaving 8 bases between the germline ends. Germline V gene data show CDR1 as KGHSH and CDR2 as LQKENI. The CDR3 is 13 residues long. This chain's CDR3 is CASSPRFQYEQYF. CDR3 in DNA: TGTGCCAGCTCACCACGGTTTCAGTACGAGCAGTACTTC. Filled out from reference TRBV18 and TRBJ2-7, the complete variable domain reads NAGVMQNPRHLVRRRGQEARLRCSPMKGHSHVYWYRQLPEEGLKFMVYLQKENIIDESGMPKERFSAEFPKEGPSILRIQQVVRGDSAAYFCASSPRFQYEQYFGPGTRLTVT.

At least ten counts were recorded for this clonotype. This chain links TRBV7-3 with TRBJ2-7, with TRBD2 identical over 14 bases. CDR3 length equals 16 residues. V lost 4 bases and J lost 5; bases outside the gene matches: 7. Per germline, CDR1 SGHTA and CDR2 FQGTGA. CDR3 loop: CASSSDGLAGGHEQYF. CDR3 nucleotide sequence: TGTGCCAGCAGCTCAGATGGACTAGCGGGAGGCCACGAGCAGTACTTC.

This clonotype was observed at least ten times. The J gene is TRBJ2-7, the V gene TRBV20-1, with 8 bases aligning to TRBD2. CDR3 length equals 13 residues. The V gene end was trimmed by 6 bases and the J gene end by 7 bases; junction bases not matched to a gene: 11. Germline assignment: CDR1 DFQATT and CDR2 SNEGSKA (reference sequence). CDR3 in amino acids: CSAYSGTPDEQYF. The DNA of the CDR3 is TGCAGTGCGTATAGCGGGACGCCCGATGAGCAGTACTTC.

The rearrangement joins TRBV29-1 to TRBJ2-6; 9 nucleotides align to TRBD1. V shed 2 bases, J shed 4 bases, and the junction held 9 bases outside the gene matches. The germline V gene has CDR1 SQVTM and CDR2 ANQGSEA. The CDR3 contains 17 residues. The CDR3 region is CSVESPTGGIGANVLTF. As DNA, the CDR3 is TGCAGCGTTGAATCGCCGACAGGGGGAATCGGGGCCAACGTCCTGACTTTC.

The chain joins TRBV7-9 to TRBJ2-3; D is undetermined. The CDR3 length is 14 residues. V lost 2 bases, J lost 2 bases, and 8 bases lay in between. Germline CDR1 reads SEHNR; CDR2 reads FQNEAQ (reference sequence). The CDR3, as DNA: TGTGCCAGCAGCTTACTGGGGATCACAGATACGCAGTATTTT. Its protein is CASSLLGITDTQYF.

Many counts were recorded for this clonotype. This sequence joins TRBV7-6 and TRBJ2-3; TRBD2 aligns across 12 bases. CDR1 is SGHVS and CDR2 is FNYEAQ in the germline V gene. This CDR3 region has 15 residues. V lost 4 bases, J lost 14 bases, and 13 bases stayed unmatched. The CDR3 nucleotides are TGTGCCAGCAGCTCGCGACTAGCGGGGGATCTAAATTTGTATTTT. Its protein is CASSSRLAGDLNLYF.

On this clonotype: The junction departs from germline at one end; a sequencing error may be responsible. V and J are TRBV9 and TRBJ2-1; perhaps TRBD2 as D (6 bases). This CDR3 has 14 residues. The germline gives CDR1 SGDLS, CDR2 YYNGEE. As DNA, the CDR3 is TGTGCCAGCAGCGTAGGGACTAATTTCGGTGAGCAGTCCTTC. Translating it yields CASSVGTNFGEQSF.

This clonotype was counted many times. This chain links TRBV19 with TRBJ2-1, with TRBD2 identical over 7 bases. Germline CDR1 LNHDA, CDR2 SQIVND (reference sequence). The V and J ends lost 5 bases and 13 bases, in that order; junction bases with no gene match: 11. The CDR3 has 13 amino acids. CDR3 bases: TGTGCCAGTAGTCCCCGAAGCGGGACCCCTCAGTTCTTC. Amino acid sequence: CASSPRSGTPQFF. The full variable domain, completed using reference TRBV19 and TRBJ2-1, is DGGITQSPKYLFRKEGQNVTLSCEQNLNHDAMYWYRQDPGQGLRLIYYSQIVNDFQKGDIAEGYSVSREKKESFPLTVTSAQKNPTAFYLCASSPRSGTPQFFGPGTRLTVL.

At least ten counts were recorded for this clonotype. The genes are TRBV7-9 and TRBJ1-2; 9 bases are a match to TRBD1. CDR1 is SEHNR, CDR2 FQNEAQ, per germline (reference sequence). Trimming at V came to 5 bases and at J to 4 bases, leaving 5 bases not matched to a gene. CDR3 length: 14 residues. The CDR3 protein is CASSPQTGGYGYTF. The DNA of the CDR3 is TGTGCCAGCAGCCCGCAGACAGGGGGCTATGGCTACACCTTC.

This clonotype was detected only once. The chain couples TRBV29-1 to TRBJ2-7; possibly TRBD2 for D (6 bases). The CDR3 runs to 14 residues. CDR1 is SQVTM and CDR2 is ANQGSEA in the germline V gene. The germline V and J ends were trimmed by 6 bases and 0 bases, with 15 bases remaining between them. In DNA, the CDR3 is TGCAGCGTGGCCCGGGACTGGGGCTCCTACGAGCAGTACTTC. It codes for CSVARDWGSYEQYF.

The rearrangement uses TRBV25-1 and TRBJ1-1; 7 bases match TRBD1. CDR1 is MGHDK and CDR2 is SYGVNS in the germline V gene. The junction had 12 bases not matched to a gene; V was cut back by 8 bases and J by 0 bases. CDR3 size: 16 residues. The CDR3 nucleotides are TGTGCCAGCCAGAACAGGGGCGCACCTTTGAACACTGAAGCTTTCTTT. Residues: CASQNRGAPLNTEAFF.

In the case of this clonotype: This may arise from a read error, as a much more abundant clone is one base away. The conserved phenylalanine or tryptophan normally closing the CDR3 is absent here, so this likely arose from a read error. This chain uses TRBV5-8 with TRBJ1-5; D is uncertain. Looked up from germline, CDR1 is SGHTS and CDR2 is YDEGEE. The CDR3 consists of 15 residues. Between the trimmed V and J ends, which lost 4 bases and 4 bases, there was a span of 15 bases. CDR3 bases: TGTGCCAGCAGCGTCTTTGGACCATTTAATCAGCCCCAGCATCTT. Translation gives CASSVFGPFNQPQHL.

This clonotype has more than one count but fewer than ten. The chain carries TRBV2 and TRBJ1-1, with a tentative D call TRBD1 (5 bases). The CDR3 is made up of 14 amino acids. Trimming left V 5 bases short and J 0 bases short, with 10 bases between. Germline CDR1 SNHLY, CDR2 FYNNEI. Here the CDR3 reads CASSQTGMNTEAFF. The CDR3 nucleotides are TGTGCCAGCAGTCAAACAGGAATGAACACTGAAGCTTTCTTT.

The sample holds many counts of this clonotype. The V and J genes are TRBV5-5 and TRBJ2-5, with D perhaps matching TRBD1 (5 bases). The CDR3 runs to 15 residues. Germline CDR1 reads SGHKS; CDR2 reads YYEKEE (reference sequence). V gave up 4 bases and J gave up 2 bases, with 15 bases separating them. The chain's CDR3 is CASSTGPDGQETQYF. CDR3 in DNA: TGTGCCAGCAGCACAGGCCCGGACGGGCAAGAGACCCAGTACTTC. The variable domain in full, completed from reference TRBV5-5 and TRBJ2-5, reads DAGVTQSPTHLIKTRGQQVTLRCSPISGHKSVSWYQQVLGQGPQFIFQYYEKEERGRGNFPDRFSARQFPNYSSELNVNALLLGDSALYLCASSTGPDGQETQYFGPGTRLLVL.

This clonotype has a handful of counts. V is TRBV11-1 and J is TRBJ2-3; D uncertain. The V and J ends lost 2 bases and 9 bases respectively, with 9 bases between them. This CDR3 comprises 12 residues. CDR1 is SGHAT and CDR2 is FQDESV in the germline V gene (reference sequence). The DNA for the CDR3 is TGTGCCAGCAGCTTAAACACCGTGACGCAGTATTTT. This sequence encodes CASSLNTVTQYF.

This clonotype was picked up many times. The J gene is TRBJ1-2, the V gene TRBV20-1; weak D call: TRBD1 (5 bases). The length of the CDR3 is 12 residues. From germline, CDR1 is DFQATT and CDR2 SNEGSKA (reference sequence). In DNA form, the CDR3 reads TGCAGCGTCCCAGGGATACTTTCTGGCTACACCTTC. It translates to CSVPGILSGYTF.

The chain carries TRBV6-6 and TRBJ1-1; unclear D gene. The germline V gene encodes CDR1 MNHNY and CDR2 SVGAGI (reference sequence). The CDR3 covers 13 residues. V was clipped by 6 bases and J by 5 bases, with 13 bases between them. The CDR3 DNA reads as TGTGCCAGCAGCACAACTACGGGGACTGAAGCTTTCTTT. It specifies CASSTTTGTEAFF.

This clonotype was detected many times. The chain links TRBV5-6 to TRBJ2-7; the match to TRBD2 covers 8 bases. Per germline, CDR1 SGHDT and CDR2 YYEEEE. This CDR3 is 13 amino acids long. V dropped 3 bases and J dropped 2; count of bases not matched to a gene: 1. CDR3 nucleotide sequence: TGTGCCAGCAGCTCGGGACTAGCCTACGAGCAGTACTTC. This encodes CASSSGLAYEQYF.

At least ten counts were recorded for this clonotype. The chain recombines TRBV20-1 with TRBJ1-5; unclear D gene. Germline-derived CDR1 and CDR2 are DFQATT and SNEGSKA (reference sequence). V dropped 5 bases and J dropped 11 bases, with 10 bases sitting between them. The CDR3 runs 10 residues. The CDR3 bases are TGCAGTGCTGGCATATCAGCCCAGCATTTT. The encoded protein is CSAGISAQHF.

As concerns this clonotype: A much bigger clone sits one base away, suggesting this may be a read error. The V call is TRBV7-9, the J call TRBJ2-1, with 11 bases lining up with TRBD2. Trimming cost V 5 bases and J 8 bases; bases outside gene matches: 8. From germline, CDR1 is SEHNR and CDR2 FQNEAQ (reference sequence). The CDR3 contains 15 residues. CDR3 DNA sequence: TGTGCCAGCAGCCCCCGACTAGCGGGATCTGATGAGCAGTTCTTC. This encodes CASSPRLAGSDEQFF.

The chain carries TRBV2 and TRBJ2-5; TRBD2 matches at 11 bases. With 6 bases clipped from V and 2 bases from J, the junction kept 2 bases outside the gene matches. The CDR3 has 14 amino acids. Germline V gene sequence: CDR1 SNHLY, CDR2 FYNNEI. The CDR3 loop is CASRGTSGQETQYF. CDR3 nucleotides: TGTGCCAGCAGGGGGACTAGCGGACAAGAGACCCAGTACTTC.